This TCR beta chain was sequenced for a study of radiation and T cells in renal cell carcinoma (TCRdb year 2020). Some background on the complete study: The samples were drawn from a clinical trial, where primary renal cell carcinomas were treated with 15 Gy of stereotactic body radiation therapy and then removed by nephrectomy 4 weeks afterward. Across all 55 or so samples, 3.8 million or so unique CDR3 nucleotide sequences encoding 2,658,974 unique CDR3 amino acid sequences were identified. A total of around 50 samples underwent TCR beta sequencing, made up of approximately 26 tumors and around 27 peripheral blood samples. On the study overall, not on this receptor specifically: No pretreatment tumor biopsies were available, so the baseline intratumoral presence of clonotypes could not be determined. Because the trial had a single-armed design, the trial could not examine how radiation dose or scheduling affected the TCR repertoire. In blood, the top tumor clonotypes increased from baseline to 2 weeks after radiation and then shrank by 4 weeks, which suggests a temporary expansion of tumor-resident clones. Blood repertoire dynamics were not followed beyond 4 weeks after treatment.

Following the manufacturer's recommendations, the immunoSEQ kit was used to generate TCR beta libraries from genomic DNA. To prepare the libraries, a first multiplex PCR with proprietary primers was run, followed by a second PCR that added unique barcodes, and a bead cleanup was done after each round. Each sample batch included a kit-provided positive control reaction and a negative control reaction. The final libraries were assessed on an Agilent 4200 TapeStation D1000 ScreenTape, pooled by volume, and quantified by qPCR. Sequencing was performed on an Illumina NextSeq500 with a MidOutput 150-cycle cartridge, and 156 Read1 and 15 Index1 cycles were run with kit custom primers. The pooled library was loaded at 0.75 to 1 pM, and roughly 18% PhiX control was spiked in. Per the authors' processing: Vendor-processed data were analyzed in R, with a clonotype defined as all T cells sharing the same CDR3 nucleotide sequence. For clone abundance analyses, frequencies were normalized to the 10,000 most abundant clones per sample. Public T cell clones, which averaged fewer than five per sample, were removed prior to analysis. A difference in abundance of at least 32-fold between compartments was used to define tumor-enriched and baseline blood-enriched clonotypes. A beta-binomial differential abundance model was applied to find clonotypes that expanded or contracted between blood time points. Tumor-blood repertoire similarity was measured with the Baroni-Urbani and Buser coefficient, and groups were compared using two-tailed Wilcoxon tests in R. Drawn from immuneACCESS, this table holds only the in-frame rearrangements with V and J called that TCRdb kept. Clones are partly lost; checked studies trace under half to an unresolved V gene and leave the rest unexplained. The V and J calls and clone size come from that table; D and trimming were worked out from the DNA. A total of about 95,000 clones appear in this sample, 70% to 90% of them only once. Almost 8% of the sample lies in the top ten.

The cysteine opens and the phenylalanine closes a CDR3 of 17 amino acids. Left in the record is the CDR3 DNA by itself, 51 bases read in frame from the first base. From a lookup of the germline V gene, CDR1 and CDR2 are SGDLS and YYNGEE. Clipping removes 0 bases from V and 7 bases from J, with 10 as the unmatched junction base count. The time point label here, explained by the study, means: baseline pretreatment blood. The treatment or condition label corresponds to: 15 Gy SBRT to primary tumor, nephrectomy 4 weeks later. To track tumor-enriched clonotypes, serial peripheral blood was sampled from radiation-treated patients at baseline and at 2 weeks and 4 weeks after SBRT. Every patient had renal cell carcinoma of clear cell pathology. Genomic DNA for TCR sequencing was prepared using the QIAamp DNA Blood Mini Kit (Qiagen). Samples were included in the analyses only if all quality control checks were passed.

This clone was observed a handful of times. Its recognized antigen is unknown. Base qualities are not provided; no much larger clone lies one nucleotide away. The starting material was blood, obtained from a patient whose treatment included radiotherapy and nephrectomy. The clonotype comes from a man aged 45 to 65 with renal cell carcinoma. Here the chain combines TRBV9 and TRBJ1-1, with 12 junctional bases fitting TRBD1. The CDR3 protein: CASSVGPGQGADIEAFF. In nucleotides, the sequence is TGTGCCAGCAGCGTAGGTCCGGGACAGGGGGCGGACATTGAAGCTTTCTTT.